The entry that follows covers one TCR beta chain sequence. The data were taken from a study of shared clonotypes between healthy human individuals. The repertoire was sequenced with immunoSEQ multiplex PCR; TCRdb's copy has only in-frame clones and lacks some. The table shows about 2.4 million clones, with roughly 93% occurring only once. There are 17 residues in the CDR3. Source material: naive CD4+ T cells from PBMCs. Subset indicated: CD45RA+ positively selected. The source of this sequence is a man in his late teens or twenties in good health. Some clones in this sample may be carry-over from other donors' samples. The chain combines TRBV21-1 with TRBJ2-6; the tabulated D call, TRBD1, remains unverified against the DNA. TRBV21-1 is tagged as a pseudogene. The CDR3 bases are TGTGCCAGCAGACGGACAGGGGACTGTGCTGGGGCCAACGTCCTGACTTTC. Protein sequence: CASRRTGDCAGANVLTF.